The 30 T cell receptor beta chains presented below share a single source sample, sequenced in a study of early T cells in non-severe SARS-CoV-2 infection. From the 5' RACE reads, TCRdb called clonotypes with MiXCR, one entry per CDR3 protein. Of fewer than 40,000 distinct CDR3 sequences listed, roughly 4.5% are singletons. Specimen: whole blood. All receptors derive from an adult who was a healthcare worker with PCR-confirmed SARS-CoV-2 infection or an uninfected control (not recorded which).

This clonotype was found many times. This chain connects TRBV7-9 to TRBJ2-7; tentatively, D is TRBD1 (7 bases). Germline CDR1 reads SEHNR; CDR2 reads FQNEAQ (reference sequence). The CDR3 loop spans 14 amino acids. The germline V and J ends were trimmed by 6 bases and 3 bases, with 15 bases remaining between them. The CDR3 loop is CASRRPGGIYEQYF. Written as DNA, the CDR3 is TGTGCCAGCAGGCGTCCAGGGGGGATCTACGAGCAGTACTTC.

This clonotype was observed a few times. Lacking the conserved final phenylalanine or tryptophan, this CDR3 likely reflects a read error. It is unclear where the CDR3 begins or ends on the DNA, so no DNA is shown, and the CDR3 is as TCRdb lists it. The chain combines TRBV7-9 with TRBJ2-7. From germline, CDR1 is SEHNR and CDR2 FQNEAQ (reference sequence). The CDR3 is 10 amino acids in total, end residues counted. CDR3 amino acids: CASSLVPSPS.

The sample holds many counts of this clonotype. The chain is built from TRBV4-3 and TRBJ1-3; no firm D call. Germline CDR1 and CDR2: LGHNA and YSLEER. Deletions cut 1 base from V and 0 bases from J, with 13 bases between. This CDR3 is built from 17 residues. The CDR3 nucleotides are TGCGCCAGCAGCCAAGTCACGCAGACATACTCTGGAAACACCATATATTTT. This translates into CASSQVTQTYSGNTIYF.

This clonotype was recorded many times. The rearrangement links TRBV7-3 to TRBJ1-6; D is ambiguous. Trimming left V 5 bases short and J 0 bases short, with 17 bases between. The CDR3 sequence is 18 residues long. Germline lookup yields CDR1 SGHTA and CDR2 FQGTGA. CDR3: CASSPPGRTSSYNSPLHF. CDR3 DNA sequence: TGTGCCAGCAGCCCTCCGGGCAGGACGAGCTCCTATAATTCACCCCTCCACTTT.

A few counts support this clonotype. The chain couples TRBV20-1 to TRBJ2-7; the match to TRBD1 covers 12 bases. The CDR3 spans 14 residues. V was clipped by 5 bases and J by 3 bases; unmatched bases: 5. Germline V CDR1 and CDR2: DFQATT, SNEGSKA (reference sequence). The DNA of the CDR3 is TGCAGTGCTGGGACAGGGGGCGCGGTCTACGAGCAGTACTTC. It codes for CSAGTGGAVYEQYF.

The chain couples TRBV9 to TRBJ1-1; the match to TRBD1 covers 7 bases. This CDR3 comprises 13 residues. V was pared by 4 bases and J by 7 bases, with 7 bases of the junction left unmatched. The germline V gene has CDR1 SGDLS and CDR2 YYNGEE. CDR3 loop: CASSSRGRDEAFF. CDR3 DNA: TGTGCCAGCAGCTCAAGGGGGCGGGATGAAGCTTTCTTT.

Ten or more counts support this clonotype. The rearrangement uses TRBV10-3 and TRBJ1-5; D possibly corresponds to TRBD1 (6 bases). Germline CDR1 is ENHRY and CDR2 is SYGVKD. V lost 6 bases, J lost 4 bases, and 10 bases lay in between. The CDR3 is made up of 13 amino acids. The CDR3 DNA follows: TGTGCCATCAGGGACAGTATTAATCAGCCCCAGCATTTT. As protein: CAIRDSINQPQHF.

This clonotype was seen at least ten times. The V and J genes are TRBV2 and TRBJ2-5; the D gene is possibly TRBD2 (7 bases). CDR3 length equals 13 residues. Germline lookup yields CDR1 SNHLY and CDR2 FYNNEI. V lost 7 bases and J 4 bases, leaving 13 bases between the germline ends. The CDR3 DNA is TGTGCCAGCAAGCGGGACACGGCAGAGACCCAGTACTTC. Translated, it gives CASKRDTAETQYF.

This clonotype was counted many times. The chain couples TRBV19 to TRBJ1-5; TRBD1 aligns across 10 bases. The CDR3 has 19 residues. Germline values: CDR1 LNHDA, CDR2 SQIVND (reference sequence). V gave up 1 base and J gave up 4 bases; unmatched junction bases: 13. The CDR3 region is CASSIALSAGTGANQPQHF. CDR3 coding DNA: TGTGCCAGTAGTATAGCTCTATCTGCCGGGACAGGGGCAAATCAGCCCCAGCATTTT.

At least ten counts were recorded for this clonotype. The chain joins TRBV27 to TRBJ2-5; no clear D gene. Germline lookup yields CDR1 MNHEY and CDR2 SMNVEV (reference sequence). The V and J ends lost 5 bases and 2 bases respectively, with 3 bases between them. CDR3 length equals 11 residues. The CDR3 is CASSPQETQYF. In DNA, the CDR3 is TGTGCCAGCAGTCCGCAAGAGACCCAGTACTTC.

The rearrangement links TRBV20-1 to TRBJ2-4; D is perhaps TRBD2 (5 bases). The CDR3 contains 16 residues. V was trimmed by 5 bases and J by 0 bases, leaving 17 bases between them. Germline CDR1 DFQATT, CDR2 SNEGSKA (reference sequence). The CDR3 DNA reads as TGCAGTGCTTCCACAGCGGCAACGCTAGCCAAAAACATTCAGTACTTC. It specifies CSASTAATLAKNIQYF.

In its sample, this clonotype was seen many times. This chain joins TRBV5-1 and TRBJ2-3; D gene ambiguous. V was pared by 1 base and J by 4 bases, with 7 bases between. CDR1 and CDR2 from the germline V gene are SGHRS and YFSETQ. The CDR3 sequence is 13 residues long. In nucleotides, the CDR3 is TGCGCCAGCAGCTTGTCACTTTCAGATACGCAGTATTTT. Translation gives CASSLSLSDTQYF.

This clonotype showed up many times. CDR3 DNA sequence: TGCGCCAGCAGCTTGGCCGGGGGGAAAACAAACACTGAAGCTTTCTTT. Translated: CASSLAGGKTNTEAFF. The V gene is TRBV5-1, the J gene TRBJ1-1; possible D gene TRBD1, 5 bases. The CDR3 extends over 16 amino acids. Germline V lookup: CDR1 SGHRS, CDR2 YFSETQ. Deletions cut 0 bases from V and 2 bases from J, with 14 bases between.

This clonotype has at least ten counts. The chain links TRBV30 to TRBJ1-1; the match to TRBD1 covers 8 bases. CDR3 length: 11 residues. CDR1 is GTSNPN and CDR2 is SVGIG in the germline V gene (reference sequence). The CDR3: CARQGRTEAFF. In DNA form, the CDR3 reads TGTGCTCGACAGGGGCGAACTGAAGCTTTCTTT.

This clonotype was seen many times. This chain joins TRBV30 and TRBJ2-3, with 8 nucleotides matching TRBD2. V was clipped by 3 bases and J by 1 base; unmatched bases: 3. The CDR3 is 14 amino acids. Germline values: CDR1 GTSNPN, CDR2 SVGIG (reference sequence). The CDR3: CAWSGLAGTDTQYF. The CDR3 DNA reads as TGTGCCTGGAGCGGACTAGCAGGCACAGATACGCAGTATTTT.

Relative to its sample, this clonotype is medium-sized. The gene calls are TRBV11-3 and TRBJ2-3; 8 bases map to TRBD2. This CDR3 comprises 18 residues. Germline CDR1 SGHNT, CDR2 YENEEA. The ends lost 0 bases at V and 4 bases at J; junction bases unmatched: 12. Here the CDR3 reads CASSLDRGSGIGADTQYF. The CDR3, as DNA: TGTGCCAGCAGCTTAGATCGAGGTAGCGGGATTGGGGCAGATACGCAGTATTTT.

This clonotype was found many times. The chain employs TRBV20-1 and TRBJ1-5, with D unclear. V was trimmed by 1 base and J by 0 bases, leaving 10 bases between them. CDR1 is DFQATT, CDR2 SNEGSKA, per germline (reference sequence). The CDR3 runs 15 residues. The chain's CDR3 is CSARVIGDSNQPQHF. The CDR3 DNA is TGCAGTGCTAGAGTAATCGGCGATAGCAATCAGCCCCAGCATTTT.

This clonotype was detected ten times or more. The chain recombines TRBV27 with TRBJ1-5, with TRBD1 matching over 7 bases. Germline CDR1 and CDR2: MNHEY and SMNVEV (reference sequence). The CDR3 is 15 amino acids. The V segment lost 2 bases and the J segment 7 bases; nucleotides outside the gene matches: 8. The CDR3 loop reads CASSLRQGQGQPQHF. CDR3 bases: TGTGCCAGCAGTTTAAGACAGGGCCAGGGCCAGCCCCAGCATTTT.

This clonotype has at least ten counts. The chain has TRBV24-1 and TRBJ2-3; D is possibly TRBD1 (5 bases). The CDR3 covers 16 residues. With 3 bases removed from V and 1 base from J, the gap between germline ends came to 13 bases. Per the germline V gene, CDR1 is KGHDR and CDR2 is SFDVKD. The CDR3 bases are TGTGCCACCAGTGATATCAGGGATTCCGGCACAGATACGCAGTATTTT. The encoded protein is CATSDIRDSGTDTQYF.

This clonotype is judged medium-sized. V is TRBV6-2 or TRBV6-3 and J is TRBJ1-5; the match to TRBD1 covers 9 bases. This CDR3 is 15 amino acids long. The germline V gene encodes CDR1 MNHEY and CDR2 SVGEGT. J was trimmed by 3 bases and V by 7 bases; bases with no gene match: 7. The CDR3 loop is CASTPWDRANQPQHF. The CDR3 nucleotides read TGTGCCAGCACTCCCTGGGACAGGGCCAATCAGCCCCAGCATTTT.

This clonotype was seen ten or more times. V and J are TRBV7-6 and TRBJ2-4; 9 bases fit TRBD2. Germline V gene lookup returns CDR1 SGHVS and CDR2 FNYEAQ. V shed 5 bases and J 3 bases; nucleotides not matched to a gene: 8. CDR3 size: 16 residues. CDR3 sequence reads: CASSPRDSGSKNIQYF. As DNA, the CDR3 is TGTGCCAGCAGCCCACGAGATAGCGGGAGCAAAAACATTCAGTACTTC.

CDR3 coding DNA: TGTGCCAGCTCACCGCCCGGGACTAGCGTTGAGCAGTACTTC. Protein product: CASSPPGTSVEQYF. The chain is built from TRBV18 and TRBJ2-7; 10 bases line up with TRBD2. This CDR3 region has 14 residues. The germline gives CDR1 KGHSH, CDR2 LQKENI. The trim removed 3 bases at V and 7 bases at J, leaving 6 bases unmatched.

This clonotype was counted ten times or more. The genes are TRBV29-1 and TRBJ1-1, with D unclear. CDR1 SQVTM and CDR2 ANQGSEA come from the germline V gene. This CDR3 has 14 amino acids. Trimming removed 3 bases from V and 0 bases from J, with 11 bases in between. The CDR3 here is CSVDDSGLNTEAFF. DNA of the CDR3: TGCAGCGTTGACGATTCGGGTTTGAACACTGAAGCTTTCTTT.

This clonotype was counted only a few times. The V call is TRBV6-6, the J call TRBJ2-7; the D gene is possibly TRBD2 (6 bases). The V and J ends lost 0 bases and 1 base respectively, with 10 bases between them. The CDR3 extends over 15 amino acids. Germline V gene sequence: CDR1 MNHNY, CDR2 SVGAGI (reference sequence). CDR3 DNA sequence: TGTGCCAGCAGTTACTCGCCGGGACTTTCCTACGAGCAGTACTTC. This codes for CASSYSPGLSYEQYF.

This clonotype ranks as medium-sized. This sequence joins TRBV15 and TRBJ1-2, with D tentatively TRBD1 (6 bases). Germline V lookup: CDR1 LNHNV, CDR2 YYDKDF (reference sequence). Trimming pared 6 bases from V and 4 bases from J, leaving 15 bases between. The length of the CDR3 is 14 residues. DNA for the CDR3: TGTGCCACCAGAGGAGCAGGGGATCCCTATGGCTACACCTTC. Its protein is CATRGAGDPYGYTF.

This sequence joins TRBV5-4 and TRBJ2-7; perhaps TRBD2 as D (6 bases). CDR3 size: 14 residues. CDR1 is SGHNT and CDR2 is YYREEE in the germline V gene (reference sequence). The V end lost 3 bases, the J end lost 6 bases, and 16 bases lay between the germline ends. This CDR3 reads CASSSRERVPEQYF. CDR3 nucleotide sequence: TGTGCCAGCAGCTCCCGGGAGCGTGTACCCGAGCAGTACTTC.

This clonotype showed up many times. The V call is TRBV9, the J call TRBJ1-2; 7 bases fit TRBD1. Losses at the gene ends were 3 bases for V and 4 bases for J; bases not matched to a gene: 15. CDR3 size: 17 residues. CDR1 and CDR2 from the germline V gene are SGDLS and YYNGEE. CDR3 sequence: CASSATTGTADSYGYTF. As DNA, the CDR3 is TGTGCCAGCAGCGCTACGACCGGGACAGCCGACTCCTATGGCTACACCTTC.

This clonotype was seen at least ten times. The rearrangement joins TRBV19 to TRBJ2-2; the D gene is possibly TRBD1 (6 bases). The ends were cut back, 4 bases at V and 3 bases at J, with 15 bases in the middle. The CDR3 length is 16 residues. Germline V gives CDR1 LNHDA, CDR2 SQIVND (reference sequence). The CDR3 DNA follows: TGTGCCAGTAGTAGCCAGACAGGTTCAGACACCGGGGAGCTGTTTTTT. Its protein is CASSSQTGSDTGELFF. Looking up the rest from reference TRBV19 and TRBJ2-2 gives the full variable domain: DGGITQSPKYLFRKEGQNVTLSCEQNLNHDAMYWYRQDPGQGLRLIYYSQIVNDFQKGDIAEGYSVSREKKESFPLTVTSAQKNPTAFYLCASSSQTGSDTGELFFGEGSRLTVL.

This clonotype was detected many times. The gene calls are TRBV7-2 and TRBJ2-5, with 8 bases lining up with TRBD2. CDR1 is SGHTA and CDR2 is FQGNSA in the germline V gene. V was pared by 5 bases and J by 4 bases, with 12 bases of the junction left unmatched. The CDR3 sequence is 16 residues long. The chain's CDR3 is CASSPVAVGGGETQYF. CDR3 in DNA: TGTGCCAGCAGCCCCGTTGCCGTCGGGGGGGGAGAGACCCAGTACTTC.

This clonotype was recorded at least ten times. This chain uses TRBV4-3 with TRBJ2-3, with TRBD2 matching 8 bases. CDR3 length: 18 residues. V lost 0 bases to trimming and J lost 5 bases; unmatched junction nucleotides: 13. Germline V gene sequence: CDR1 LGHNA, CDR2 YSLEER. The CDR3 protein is CASSQDGGGQSTGDTQYF. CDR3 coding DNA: TGCGCCAGCAGCCAAGATGGCGGGGGGCAAAGCACAGGAGATACGCAGTATTTT.